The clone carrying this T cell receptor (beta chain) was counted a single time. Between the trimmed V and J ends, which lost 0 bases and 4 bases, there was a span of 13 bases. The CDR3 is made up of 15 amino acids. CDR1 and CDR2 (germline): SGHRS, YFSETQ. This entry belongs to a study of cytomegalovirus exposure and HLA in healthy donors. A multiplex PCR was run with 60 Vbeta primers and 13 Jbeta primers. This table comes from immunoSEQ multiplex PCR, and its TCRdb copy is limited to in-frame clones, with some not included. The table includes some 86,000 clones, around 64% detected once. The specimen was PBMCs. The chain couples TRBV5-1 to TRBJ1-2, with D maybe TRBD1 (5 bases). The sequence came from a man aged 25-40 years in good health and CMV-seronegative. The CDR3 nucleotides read TGCGCCAGCAGCTTGGAAGGGACGGGGGGCTATGGCTACACCTTC. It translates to CASSLEGTGGYGYTF.